This T cell receptor (beta chain) is from a study of identical twins. Note on this clonotype: Its antigen is still unknown.

All donors were healthy Caucasians. Germline CDR1 SGHAT, CDR2 FQNNGV. The CDR3 extends over 18 amino acids. Trimming took 2 bases from V and 1 from J; bases not matched to a gene: 10. Overall study findings and caveats: In drawing conclusions, the study used cross-sectional statistical analysis and did not follow the same donors. Twins shared beta out-of-frame sequences in excess, but this excess was weaker.

Template switching added a universal primer binding site, and final cDNA carried unique molecular identifiers. TCRdb reprocessed the 5' RACE reads with MiXCR, giving one entry per CDR3 protein. The sample holds some 900,000 distinct CDR3 sequences, roughly 12% seen once. This sample was also put to use in a study of yellow fever vaccine responses in identical twins.

Sample: PBMCs. The clonotype was recovered from a woman aged 18 to 35 in good health. The chain carries TRBV11-2 and TRBJ2-1; 8 bases align to TRBD2. In nucleotides, the CDR3 is TGTGCCAGCAGCTTACCCACCGGGGGGGGCAGTTCCTACAATGAGCAGTTCTTC. Its translation is CASSLPTGGGSSYNEQFF.